The table lists the clone carrying this T cell receptor (beta chain) with a count of one. Its antigen remains unidentified. Libraries were prepared by immunoSEQ multiplex PCR; TCRdb keeps only in-frame clonotypes and omits some of them. The table records about 85,000 clones, around 90% of them present only once. The CDR3 sequence is 15 residues long. J gave up 7 bases and V 4 bases, and 6 bases lay outside the gene matches. CDR1 and CDR2 (germline): SNHLY, FYNNEI. These data belong to a study of PD-1 blockade in classical Hodgkin lymphoma. Study background: Nivolumab dosing for patients was 3 mg/kg, administered intravenously every 2 weeks. General study findings and limits: TCR diversity at baseline was reported to be reduced in newly diagnosed patients relative to healthy donors. Whereas CD4+ TCR diversity had risen significantly by C4D1, CD8+ TCR diversity had not.

The patients all showed relapse after autologous stem cell transplantation, while their brentuximab vedotin exposure varied. Patients had relapsed/refractory classical Hodgkin lymphoma with complete response, partial response or progressive disease as best response. The receptor's source is a human donor with classical Hodgkin lymphoma. The chain recombines TRBV2 with TRBJ2-2; the match to TRBD2 covers 10 bases. The sequenced sample was peripheral blood mononuclear cells (PBMCs), obtained before the second cycle of nivolumab. CDR3: CASSVPSGSFGELFF. The CDR3 DNA reads as TGTGCCAGCAGTGTGCCTAGCGGGAGTTTCGGGGAGCTGTTTTTT. Full variable domain (outside the CDR3, taken from reference TRBV2 and TRBJ2-2): EPEVTQTPSHQVTQMGQEVILRCVPISNHLYFYWYRQILGQKVEFLVSFYNNEISEKSEIFDDQFSVERPDGSNFTLKIRSTKLEDSAMYFCASSVPSGSFGELFFGEGSRLTVL.